This T cell receptor beta chain was sequenced during a study of shared clonotypes between healthy human individuals. V trimming: 2 bases; J trimming: 6 bases; junction bases outside the gene matches: 4. Germline CDR1 MNHNS, CDR2 SASEGT. This CDR3 has 15 amino acids. Adult Caucasians living in Nashville, Tennessee made up all of the donors. Comment on this clone: The antigen remains unidentified.

Method: immunoSEQ multiplex PCR; TCRdb's copy keeps in-frame clones and lacks some. Altogether approximately 2.1 million clones are present, 85% to 95% being singletons, with the ten largest covering around 0.4%. Whole-study findings and limits: Donors were few, which limited the genetic and exposure-history diversity represented. Relative to their counterparts shared across all four donors, non-shared clonotypes exhibited diminished generation probabilities. Clonotype sharing among donors, it was expected, would be affected by sequencing depth.

The sequencing input was naive CD4+ T cells from PBMCs. Subset noted: CD45RA+ positively selected. The chain uses TRBV6-1 and TRBJ1-5; 10 nucleotides agree with TRBD1. The sequence came from a man between 18 and 35 years old in good health. Some clones in this sample may be carry-over from other donors' samples. The chain's CDR3 is CASSETDRGFQPQHF. CDR3 coding DNA: TGTGCCAGCAGTGAAACGGACAGGGGGTTTCAGCCCCAGCATTTT.